The clone carrying this TCR beta chain occurred many times. Its specificity is unknown. Trimming took off 4 bases at V and 7 bases at J, with 21 bases between the two ends. Germline V gene sequence: CDR1 SGHRS, CDR2 YFSETQ. This CDR3 spans 16 amino acids. The data originate from a study of T-cell reconstitution after alpha-beta-depleted transplantation in children. Unique molecular identifiers were used to barcode this TCRbeta library. Each CDR3 protein gets one entry after TCRdb re-called the PCR reads with MiXCR. The data show 750,000 to 950,000 distinct CDR3 sequences, with roughly 16% seen just once and roughly 5% held by the top ten. Study results and caveats: Counts and diversity of T cells one year after transplant came mostly from newly produced T cells. It was reported that alpha-beta T cells came from several hundred expanded graft clones (about two months after transplant).

The sequence was collected from a male patient between 5 and 17 years old who had a stem cell transplant for acute lymphoblastic leukemia, so the T cells may come from the graft donor. The rearrangement links TRBV5-1 to TRBJ2-1; possible D gene TRBD1, 6 bases. Specimen: PBMCs, mostly from graft donor cells, collected 360 days after TCRalphabeta/CD19-depleted stem cell transplant. CDR3 bases: TGCGCCAGCAGCCGGACAGCAGGGACCAGGGGAAATGAGCAGTTCTTC. Its protein is CASSRTAGTRGNEQFF.